The 32 T cell receptor beta chains reported below all come from one sample, sequenced in a study of CD8 T cells in Susac syndrome (dated by TCRdb to between 2017 and 2020). Receptor libraries were prepared by the immunoSEQ multiplex PCR assay. RNA was extracted using the RNeasy kit, and roughly 0.5 to 1 ug of the RNA was reverse transcribed with random hexamers. Using fastp at Q25 and MiXCR, TCRdb reprocessed the public reads and kept productive beta chains. Merged by CDR3 protein, the rows form single entries marked with the most common genes and DNA. The sample contains about 240,000 distinct CDR3 sequences, almost 97% of them found a single time. The top ten hold around 0.093% of the sample. The sequencing sample was made of CD4+ T cells from PBMCs. These receptors all stem from a human donor with Susac syndrome.

The V and J genes are TRBV20-1 and TRBJ2-3; D might be TRBD1 (6 bases). This CDR3 comprises 13 residues. CDR1 and CDR2 from the germline V gene are DFQATT and SNEGSKA (reference sequence). The ends were cut back, 4 bases at V and 5 bases at J, with 13 bases in the middle. CDR3 region: CSANTVTGDTQYF. CDR3 DNA sequence: TGCAGTGCTAACACCGTGACAGGAGATACGCAGTATTTT.

The chain combines TRBV25-1 with TRBJ1-1; possibly TRBD1 for D (5 bases). Germline V gene data show CDR1 as MGHDK and CDR2 as SYGVNS. Between the trimmed V and J ends, which lost 11 bases and 0 bases, there was a span of 13 bases. CDR3 length equals 13 residues. The CDR3 coding sequence is TGTGCCGCCAGACAGTACATGAACACTGAAGCTTTCTTT. It specifies CAARQYMNTEAFF.

The chain has TRBV5-1 and TRBJ2-5, with D unclear. V lost 7 bases to trimming and J lost 5 bases, with 15 bases between them. The germline gives CDR1 SGHRS, CDR2 YFSETQ. This CDR3 region has 13 residues. CDR3 loop: CASRPHQGETQYF. The CDR3 bases are TGCGCCAGCCGTCCTCATCAAGGGGAGACCCAGTACTTC.

The V call is TRBV9, the J call TRBJ1-4, with TRBD1 as a possible D gene (5 bases). Germline lookup yields CDR1 SGDLS and CDR2 YYNGEE. The CDR3 consists of 14 residues. Trimming removed 2 bases from V and 7 bases from J, with 12 bases in between. The chain's CDR3 is CASSVGLRPEKLFF. The CDR3 DNA reads TGTGCCAGCAGCGTGGGACTTCGTCCTGAAAAACTGTTTTTT.

The chain carries TRBV19 and TRBJ1-5; D gene unclear. The CDR3 loop spans 13 amino acids. The germline gives CDR1 LNHDA, CDR2 SQIVND (reference sequence). Trimming cost V 4 bases and J 2 bases, with 6 bases left between them. CDR3 coding DNA: TGTGCCAGTAGTAAGTCGGGCAATCAGCCCCAGCATTTT. Its protein is CASSKSGNQPQHF.

J is TRBJ2-7 and V is TRBV9, with 13 bases lining up with TRBD2. The CDR3 spans 15 residues. Germline V gene sequence: CDR1 SGDLS, CDR2 YYNGEE. The V gene end was trimmed by 0 bases and the J gene end by 4 bases; junction bases not matched to a gene: 1. The CDR3 reads CASSVETSGRYEQYF. Written as DNA, the CDR3 is TGTGCCAGCAGCGTAGAGACTAGCGGGAGGTACGAGCAGTACTTC.

The chain employs TRBV3-1 and TRBJ2-5; the match to TRBD2 covers 7 bases. Germline V lookup: CDR1 LGHDT, CDR2 YNNKEL (reference sequence). V shed 1 base and J 5 bases; nucleotides not matched to a gene: 10. The CDR3 runs to 16 residues. The CDR3 region is CASSQVAGERGETQYF. DNA of the CDR3: TGTGCCAGCAGCCAAGTTGCGGGAGAGCGAGGGGAGACCCAGTACTTC.

This sequence joins TRBV20-1 and TRBJ1-5; 9 bases are shared with TRBD1. From germline, CDR1 is DFQATT and CDR2 SNEGSKA (reference sequence). With 1 base clipped from V and 6 bases from J, the junction kept 7 bases outside the gene matches. The CDR3 totals 15 residues. CDR3 nucleotide sequence: TGCAGTGCTAGAGTCACCGGACAGGGGAGTCAGCCCCAGCATTTT. This translates into CSARVTGQGSQPQHF.

CDR3 protein: CASRWQGARGQPQHF. The CDR3 DNA reads as TGTGCCAGCCGATGGCAGGGGGCTCGGGGTCAGCCCCAGCATTTT. The V gene is TRBV28, the J gene TRBJ1-5; 8 nucleotides align to TRBD1. This CDR3 has 15 residues. With 8 bases clipped from V and 6 bases from J, the junction kept 12 bases outside the gene matches. Germline V gene sequence: CDR1 MDHEN, CDR2 SYDVKM. Full variable domain (missing parts from reference TRBV28 and TRBJ1-5): DVKVTQSSRYLVKRTGEKVFLECVQDMDHENMFWYRQDPGLGLRLIYFSYDVKMKEKGDIPEGYSVSREKKERFSLILESASTNQTSMYLCASRWQGARGQPQHFGDGTRLSIL.

This rearrangement joins TRBV5-1 to TRBJ1-2; possibly TRBD1 for D (5 bases). Per the germline V gene, CDR1 is SGHRS and CDR2 is YFSETQ. This CDR3 region has 18 residues. The ends were cut back, 7 bases at V and 0 bases at J, with 25 bases in the middle. The CDR3 spells CASSDKRRGSKTNYGYTF. The CDR3 coding sequence is TGCGCCAGCTCCGATAAGAGGAGGGGTTCTAAGACTAACTATGGCTACACCTTC.

The V and J genes are TRBV30 and TRBJ2-3; the D gene is possibly TRBD2 (5 bases). CDR1 is GTSNPN and CDR2 is SVGIG in the germline V gene (reference sequence). The CDR3 runs to 15 residues. V was cut by 0 bases and J by 0 bases, with 10 bases left in between. The CDR3 bases are TGTGCCTGGAGTGTTCCCGCGGGCAGCACAGATACGCAGTATTTT. Protein: CAWSVPAGSTDTQYF.

V usage is TRBV2 and J usage is TRBJ2-7, with 11 bases fitting TRBD2. The CDR3 sequence is 15 residues long. After removal of 4 bases from V and 6 bases from J, the junction contained 8 bases not matched to a gene. CDR1 and CDR2 from the germline V gene are SNHLY and FYNNEI. As DNA, the CDR3 is TGTGCCAGCAGTGTAGGGACTAGCGGAATTGGCGAGCAGTACTTC. Translation: CASSVGTSGIGEQYF. Variable domain in full (rest from reference TRBV2 and TRBJ2-7): EPEVTQTPSHQVTQMGQEVILRCVPISNHLYFYWYRQILGQKVEFLVSFYNNEISEKSEIFDDQFSVERPDGSNFTLKIRSTKLEDSAMYFCASSVGTSGIGEQYFGPGTRLTVT.

The rearrangement joins TRBV30 to TRBJ1-5; D gene unclear. CDR3 length equals 13 residues. Trimming removed 3 bases from V and 5 bases from J, with 11 bases in between. CDR1 and CDR2 from the germline V gene are GTSNPN and SVGIG (reference sequence). CDR3 loop: CAWRPRGDQPQHF. CDR3 sequence (DNA): TGTGCCTGGAGGCCGAGAGGAGATCAGCCCCAGCATTTT.

The rearrangement joins TRBV19 to TRBJ2-3; weak D call: TRBD2 (6 bases). V gave up 2 bases and J gave up 5 bases, with 17 bases separating them. From germline, CDR1 is LNHDA and CDR2 SQIVND (reference sequence). This CDR3 has 16 residues. The CDR3 here is CASSIRRGRRGDTQYF. Written as DNA, the CDR3 is TGTGCCAGTAGTATACGGCGGGGCAGGCGTGGAGATACGCAGTATTTT. Together with reference TRBV19 and TRBJ2-3, the CDR3 gives the full variable domain: DGGITQSPKYLFRKEGQNVTLSCEQNLNHDAMYWYRQDPGQGLRLIYYSQIVNDFQKGDIAEGYSVSREKKESFPLTVTSAQKNPTAFYLCASSIRRGRRGDTQYFGPGTRLTVL.

The J gene is TRBJ1-1, the V gene TRBV28; a weak D match, TRBD1 (6 bases). Deletions cut 3 bases from V and 1 base from J, with 12 bases between. Germline assignment: CDR1 MDHEN and CDR2 SYDVKM. The length of the CDR3 is 15 residues. CDR3 sequence: CASSFVGAGNTEAFF. The CDR3 DNA sequence: TGTGCCAGCAGTTTTGTGGGGGCGGGGAACACTGAAGCTTTCTTT. Together with reference TRBV28 and TRBJ1-1, the CDR3 gives the full variable domain: DVKVTQSSRYLVKRTGEKVFLECVQDMDHENMFWYRQDPGLGLRLIYFSYDVKMKEKGDIPEGYSVSREKKERFSLILESASTNQTSMYLCASSFVGAGNTEAFFGQGTRLTVV.

This clonotype was observed a single time. The chain carries TRBV7-9 and TRBJ2-2; no clear D. The V end was cut by 4 bases, the J end by 7 bases, with 10 bases between. CDR1 SEHNR and CDR2 FQNEAQ come from the germline V gene (reference sequence). The CDR3 is made up of 13 amino acids. Here the CDR3 reads CASSSLRLGELFF. Here the CDR3 DNA reads TGTGCCAGCAGCTCCCTCCGACTCGGGGAGCTGTTTTTT.

This chain's CDR3 is CASSSPTDTQYF. CDR3 nucleotide sequence: TGTGCCAGCAGCTCTCCGACAGATACGCAGTATTTT. This chain links TRBV7-2 with TRBJ2-3, with D uncertain. From germline, CDR1 is SGHTA and CDR2 FQGNSA. The V end lost 4 bases, the J end lost 3 bases, and 5 bases lay between the germline ends. CDR3 length: 12 amino acids.

The chain has TRBV7-9 and TRBJ2-5; D could derive from TRBD1 or TRBD2 (5 bases each). CDR1 SEHNR and CDR2 FQNEAQ come from the germline V gene (reference sequence). This CDR3 is built from 13 residues. Trimming cost V 7 bases and J 10 bases, with 19 bases left between them. DNA of the CDR3: TGTGCCAGCATCCCGGGTCTCGATGGGGGCCAGTACTTC. It specifies CASIPGLDGGQYF.

The chain combines TRBV29-1 with TRBJ2-6; no reliable D call. V was shortened by 3 bases and J by 8 bases, with 20 bases between the two germline ends. From germline, CDR1 is SQVTM and CDR2 ANQGSEA. The CDR3 sequence is 16 residues long. CDR3 sequence reads: CSVDERSPLLSNVLTF. CDR3 coding DNA: TGCAGCGTTGACGAACGGAGCCCTCTCTTGTCCAACGTCCTGACTTTC.

V is TRBV24-1 and J is TRBJ2-5, with D maybe TRBD2 (6 bases). Germline-derived CDR1 and CDR2 are KGHDR and SFDVKD. The CDR3 sequence is 14 residues long. V gave up 9 bases and J gave up 1 base, with 14 bases separating them. The CDR3 bases are TGTGCCACCGCGGATAGGAGGGGCCAAGAGACCCAGTACTTC. Residues: CATADRRGQETQYF.

This sequence joins TRBV24-1 and TRBJ2-7; D ambiguous. CDR1 is KGHDR, CDR2 SFDVKD, per germline. The CDR3 consists of 14 residues. Trimming took 2 bases from V and 1 from J, leaving 8 bases between them. The CDR3 DNA sequence: TGTGCCACCAGTGATTCTTCAGCTTCCTACGAGCAGTACTTC. Amino acids: CATSDSSASYEQYF.

In its sample, this clonotype was seen once. The V gene is TRBV27, the J gene TRBJ2-7; tentatively, D is TRBD2 (6 bases). In germline, CDR1 is MNHEY, CDR2 SMNVEV (reference sequence). Trimming left V 6 bases short and J 4 bases short, with 16 bases between. This CDR3 spans 14 amino acids. This CDR3 reads CASSPLARGYEQYF. The CDR3 DNA follows: TGTGCCAGCAGCCCTCTAGCGAGGGGTTACGAGCAGTACTTC.

The gene calls are TRBV23-1 and TRBJ1-1; no firm D call. Being an ORF, TRBV23-1 has a function that is uncertain. V was pared by 2 bases and J by 3 bases, with 22 bases between. This CDR3 region has 18 residues. CDR3 sequence reads: CASSQQAQKGIRDTEAFF. The CDR3 DNA reads as TGCGCCAGCAGTCAACAAGCGCAGAAAGGAATTCGGGACACTGAAGCTTTCTTT.

The chain combines TRBV20-1 with TRBJ1-5; 7 positions agree with TRBD1. J lost 2 bases, V lost 3 bases, and 4 bases had no gene match. The CDR3 runs 14 residues. Germline CDR1 and CDR2: DFQATT and SNEGSKA (reference sequence). CDR3 amino acids: CSASNRGGNQPQHF. CDR3 bases: TGCAGTGCTAGCAACAGGGGAGGCAATCAGCCCCAGCATTTT.

As to this clonotype: The junction does not match germline at one end; this may be a read error. The V and J genes are TRBV5-1 and TRBJ2-1; TRBD2 aligns across 8 bases. The CDR3 sequence is 13 residues long. Looked up from germline, CDR1 is SGHRS and CDR2 is YFSETQ. The CDR3 reads CASSSNTGTSLVF. The CDR3 nucleotides read TGCGCCAGCAGCTCGAATACCGGGACTAGTTTGGTCTTC.

V is TRBV4-1 and J is TRBJ1-5; no clear D. This CDR3 is built from 16 residues. CDR1 and CDR2 from the germline V gene are MGHRA and YSYEKL. Trimming left V 1 base short and J 6 bases short, with 16 bases between. CDR3: CASSQGSGSGGQPQHF. Here the CDR3 DNA reads TGCGCCAGCAGCCAAGGGAGTGGCTCAGGTGGTCAGCCCCAGCATTTT.

This clonotype occurred once. The V call is TRBV10-3, the J call TRBJ2-3; a weak D match, TRBD2 (5 bases). This CDR3 is built from 14 residues. Germline V lookup: CDR1 ENHRY, CDR2 SYGVKD. Trimming took off 7 bases at V and 1 base at J, with 12 bases between the two ends. CDR3 DNA: TGTGCCATCATGGGCGGGTCGGGCACAGATACGCAGTATTTT. It encodes CAIMGGSGTDTQYF.

The chain is built from TRBV15 and TRBJ2-7, with D possibly being TRBD1 (6 bases). V shed 8 bases and J shed 1 base, with 15 bases lying between them. From germline, CDR1 is LNHNV and CDR2 YYDKDF (reference sequence). The CDR3 sequence is 14 residues long. As DNA, the CDR3 is TGTGCCACCTCCAAGGACAGACCTTCCTACGAGCAGTACTTC. This codes for CATSKDRPSYEQYF.

The gene calls are TRBV12-3 or TRBV12-4 and TRBJ1-4, with TRBD1 identical over 8 bases. CDR3 length: 14 residues. Trimming took 6 bases from V and 7 from J; bases not matched to a gene: 7. In DNA, the CDR3 is TGTGCCAGCAGCTCTCGACAGGGGAGTGAAAAACTGTTTTTT. Translating it yields CASSSRQGSEKLFF.

The chain has TRBV30 and TRBJ1-2; D is perhaps TRBD1 (5 bases). V shed 4 bases and J shed 7 bases, with 19 bases lying between them. The length of the CDR3 is 14 residues. Germline V CDR1 and CDR2: GTSNPN, SVGIG (reference sequence). CDR3 bases: TGTGCCTGGATATCCGGGGACTTCCCCAGTGGCTACACCTTC. Protein: CAWISGDFPSGYTF.

This chain links TRBV12-3 or TRBV12-4 with TRBJ2-1, with D perhaps being TRBD1 or TRBD2 (5 bases each). The CDR3 length is 11 residues. Deletions cut 6 bases from V and 9 bases from J, with 9 bases between. The CDR3 loop reads CASSPGTEQFF. Written as DNA, the CDR3 is TGTGCCAGCAGCCCCGGGACTGAGCAGTTCTTC.

The V call is TRBV4-1, the J call TRBJ2-2; D gene ambiguous. In germline, CDR1 is MGHRA, CDR2 YSYEKL. Trimming pared 0 bases from V and 7 bases from J, leaving 6 bases between. CDR3 length: 13 residues. This CDR3 reads CASSQEVGGELFF. CDR3 bases: TGCGCCAGCAGCCAAGAGGTGGGCGGGGAGCTGTTTTTT.